The present TCR beta chain was sequenced within a study of cytomegalovirus exposure and HLA in healthy donors. Study findings and constraints: HLA-A and HLA-B allele assignments for most subjects were reportedly predicted accurately using TCR beta sequences. There were approximately 150 TCR beta chains listed as cytomegalovirus-associated. By a later analysis, the bulk of CMV-associated TCR beta chains appeared HLA-restricted.

A single count supports this clone. Its antigen is not identified. The PCR made use of 60 Vbeta and 13 Jbeta primers. Sequencing used immunoSEQ multiplex PCR; TCRdb keeps in-frame clones, though not all of them. The data show 150,000 to 200,000 clones, about three quarters seen once. This CDR3 is 15 amino acids long. Trimming took 4 bases from V and 3 from J; bases not matched to a gene: 6. Germline V CDR1 and CDR2: SGHTA, FQGNSA. This sequence joins TRBV7-2 and TRBJ1-3, with 7 nucleotides matching TRBD1. The sequence was obtained from a man in his forties in good health and CMV-seronegative. Sequencing was done on a sample of PBMCs. CDR3 protein: CASSWQGGGGNTIYF. CDR3 nucleotide sequence: TGTGCCAGCAGCTGGCAGGGGGGCGGTGGAAACACCATATATTTT.